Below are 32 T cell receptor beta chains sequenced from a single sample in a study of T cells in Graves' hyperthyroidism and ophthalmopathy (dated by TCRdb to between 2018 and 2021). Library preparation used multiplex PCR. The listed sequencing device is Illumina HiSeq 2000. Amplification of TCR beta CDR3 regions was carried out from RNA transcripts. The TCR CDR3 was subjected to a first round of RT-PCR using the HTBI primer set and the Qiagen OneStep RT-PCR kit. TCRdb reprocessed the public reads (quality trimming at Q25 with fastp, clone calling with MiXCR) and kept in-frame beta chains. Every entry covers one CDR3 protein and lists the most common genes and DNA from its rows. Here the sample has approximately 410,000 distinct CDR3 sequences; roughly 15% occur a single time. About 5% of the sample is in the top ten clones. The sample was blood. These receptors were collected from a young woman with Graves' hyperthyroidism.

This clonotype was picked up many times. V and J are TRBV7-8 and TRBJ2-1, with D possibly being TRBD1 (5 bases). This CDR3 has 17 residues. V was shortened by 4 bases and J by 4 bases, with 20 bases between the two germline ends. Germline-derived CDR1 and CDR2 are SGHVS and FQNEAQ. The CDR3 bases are TGTGCCAGCAGCTACAGGCCCAATTTTGCAACGTACAATGAGCAGTTCTTC. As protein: CASSYRPNFATYNEQFF.

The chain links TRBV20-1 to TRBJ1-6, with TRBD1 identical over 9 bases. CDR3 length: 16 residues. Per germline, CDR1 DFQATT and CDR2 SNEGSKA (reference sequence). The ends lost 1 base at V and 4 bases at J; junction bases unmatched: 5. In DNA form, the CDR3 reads TGCAGTGCTAGAGCTCTGACAGGGGGATATAATTCACCCCTCCACTTT. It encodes CSARALTGGYNSPLHF.

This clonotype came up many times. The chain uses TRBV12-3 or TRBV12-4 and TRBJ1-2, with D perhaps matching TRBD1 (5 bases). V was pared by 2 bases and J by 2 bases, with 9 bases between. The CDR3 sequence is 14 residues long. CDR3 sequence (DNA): TGTGCCAGCAGTTTAAATAGGGGCAACTATGGCTACACCTTC. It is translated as CASSLNRGNYGYTF.

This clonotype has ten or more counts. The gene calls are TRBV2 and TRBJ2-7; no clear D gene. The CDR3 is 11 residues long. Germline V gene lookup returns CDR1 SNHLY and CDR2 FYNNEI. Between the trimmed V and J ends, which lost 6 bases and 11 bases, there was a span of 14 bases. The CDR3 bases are TGTGCCAGCAGCCCCGGAGACACGGAGTACTTC. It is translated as CASSPGDTEYF.

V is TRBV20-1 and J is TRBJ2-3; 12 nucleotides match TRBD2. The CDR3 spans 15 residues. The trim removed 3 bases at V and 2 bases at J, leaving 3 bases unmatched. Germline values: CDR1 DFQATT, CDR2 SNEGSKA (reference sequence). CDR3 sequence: CSARGLAGHTDTQYF. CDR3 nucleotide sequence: TGCAGTGCTAGGGGACTAGCGGGCCACACAGATACGCAGTATTTT.

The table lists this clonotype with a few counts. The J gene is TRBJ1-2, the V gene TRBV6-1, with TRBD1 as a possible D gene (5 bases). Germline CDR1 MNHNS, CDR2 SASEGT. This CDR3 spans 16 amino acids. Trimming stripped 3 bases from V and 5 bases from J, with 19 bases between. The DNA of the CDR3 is TGTGCCAGCAGTGAGGGGGAGTCACCCTCCTCTTATGGCTACACCTTC. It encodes CASSEGESPSSYGYTF.

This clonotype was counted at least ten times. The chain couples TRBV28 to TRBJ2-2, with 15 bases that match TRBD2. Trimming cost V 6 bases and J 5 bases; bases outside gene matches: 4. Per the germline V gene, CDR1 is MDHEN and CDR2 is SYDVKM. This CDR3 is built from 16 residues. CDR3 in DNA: TGTGCCAGCAGCAAAGGGACTAGCGGGGGGACCGGGGAGCTGTTTTTT. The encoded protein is CASSKGTSGGTGELFF.

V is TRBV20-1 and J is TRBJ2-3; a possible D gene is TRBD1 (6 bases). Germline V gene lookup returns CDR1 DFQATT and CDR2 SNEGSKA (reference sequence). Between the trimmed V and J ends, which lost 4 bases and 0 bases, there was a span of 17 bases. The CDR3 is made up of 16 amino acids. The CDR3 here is CSATLFRDISTDTQYF. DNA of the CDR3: TGCAGTGCTACCCTTTTCCGGGACATTAGCACAGATACGCAGTATTTT.

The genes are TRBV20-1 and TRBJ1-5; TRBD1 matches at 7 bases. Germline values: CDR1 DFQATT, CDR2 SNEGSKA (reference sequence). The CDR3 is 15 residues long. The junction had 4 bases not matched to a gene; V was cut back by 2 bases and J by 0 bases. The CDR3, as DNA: TGCAGTGCTAGACCCGGGACAGCTAGCAATCAGCCCCAGCATTTT. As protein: CSARPGTASNQPQHF.

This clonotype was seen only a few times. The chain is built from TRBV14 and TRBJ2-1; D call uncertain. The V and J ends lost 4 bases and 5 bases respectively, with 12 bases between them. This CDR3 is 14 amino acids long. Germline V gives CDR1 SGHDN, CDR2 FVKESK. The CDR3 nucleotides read TGTGCCAGCAGCCCCCGCCGGGTTCACAATGAGCAGTTCTTC. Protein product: CASSPRRVHNEQFF.

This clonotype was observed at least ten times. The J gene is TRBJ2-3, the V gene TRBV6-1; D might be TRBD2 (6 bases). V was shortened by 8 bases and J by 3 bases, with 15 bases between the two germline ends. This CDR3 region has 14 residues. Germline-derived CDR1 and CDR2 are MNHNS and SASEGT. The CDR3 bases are TGTGCCAGCGAAAAGGAGGGCCTTACAGATACGCAGTATTTT. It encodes CASEKEGLTDTQYF.

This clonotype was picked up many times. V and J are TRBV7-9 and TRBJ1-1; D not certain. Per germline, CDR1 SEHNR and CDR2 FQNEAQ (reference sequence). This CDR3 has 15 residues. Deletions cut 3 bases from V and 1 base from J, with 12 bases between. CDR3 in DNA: TGTGCCAGCAGCTTTGAAGGGTCCAGGAACACTGAAGCTTTCTTT. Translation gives CASSFEGSRNTEAFF.

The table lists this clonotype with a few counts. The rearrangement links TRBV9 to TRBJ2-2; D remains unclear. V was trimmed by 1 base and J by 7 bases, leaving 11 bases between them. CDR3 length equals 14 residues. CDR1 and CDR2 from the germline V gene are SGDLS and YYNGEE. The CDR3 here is CASSVSTMGGELFF. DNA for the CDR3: TGTGCCAGCAGCGTATCGACCATGGGCGGGGAGCTGTTTTTT. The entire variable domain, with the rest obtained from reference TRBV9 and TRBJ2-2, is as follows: DSGVTQTPKHLITATGQRVTLRCSPRSGDLSVYWYQQSLDQGLQFLIQYYNGEERAKGNILERFSAQQFPDLHSELNLSSLELGDSALYFCASSVSTMGGELFFGEGSRLTVL.

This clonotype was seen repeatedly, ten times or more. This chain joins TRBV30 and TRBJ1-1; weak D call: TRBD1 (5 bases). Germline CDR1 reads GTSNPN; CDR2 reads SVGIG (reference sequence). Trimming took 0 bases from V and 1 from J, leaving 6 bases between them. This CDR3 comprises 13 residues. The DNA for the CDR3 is TGTGCCTGGAGTGTAGACAGGAACACTGAAGCTTTCTTT. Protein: CAWSVDRNTEAFF.

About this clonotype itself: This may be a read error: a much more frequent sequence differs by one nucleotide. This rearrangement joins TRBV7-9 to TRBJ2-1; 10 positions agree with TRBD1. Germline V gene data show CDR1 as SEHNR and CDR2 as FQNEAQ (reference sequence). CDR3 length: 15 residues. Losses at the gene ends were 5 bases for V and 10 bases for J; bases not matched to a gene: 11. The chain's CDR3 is CASSGRGQGMGEQFF. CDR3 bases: TGTGCCAGCAGCGGCCGGGGACAGGGGATGGGAGAGCAGTTCTTC.

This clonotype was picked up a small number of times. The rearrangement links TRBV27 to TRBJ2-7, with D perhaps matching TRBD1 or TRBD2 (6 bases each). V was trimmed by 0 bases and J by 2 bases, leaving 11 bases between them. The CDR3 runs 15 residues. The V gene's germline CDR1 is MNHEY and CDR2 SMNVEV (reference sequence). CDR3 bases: TGTGCCAGCAGTTTATCTTGGGGGGCCCCCTACGAGCAGTACTTC. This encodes CASSLSWGAPYEQYF.

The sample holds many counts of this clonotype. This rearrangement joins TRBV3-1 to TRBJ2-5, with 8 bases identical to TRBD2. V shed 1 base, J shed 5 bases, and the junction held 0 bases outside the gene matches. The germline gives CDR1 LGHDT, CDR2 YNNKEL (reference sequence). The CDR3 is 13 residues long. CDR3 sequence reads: CASSQAGGETQYF. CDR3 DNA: TGTGCCAGCAGCCAAGCGGGAGGGGAGACCCAGTACTTC.

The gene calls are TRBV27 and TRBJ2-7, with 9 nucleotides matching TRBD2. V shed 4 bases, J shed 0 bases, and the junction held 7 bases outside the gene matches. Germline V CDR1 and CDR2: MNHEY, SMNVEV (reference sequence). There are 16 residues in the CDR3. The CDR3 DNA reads TGTGCCAGCAGTTCCGAACTAGCGGGCAACTCCTACGAGCAGTACTTC. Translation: CASSSELAGNSYEQYF.

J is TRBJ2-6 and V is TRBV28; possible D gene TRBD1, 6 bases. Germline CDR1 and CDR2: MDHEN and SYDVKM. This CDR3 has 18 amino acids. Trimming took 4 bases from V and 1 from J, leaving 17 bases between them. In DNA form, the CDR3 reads TGTGCCAGCAGTTCACCCCTGACAGGCTCTTCTGGGGCCAACGTCCTGACTTTC. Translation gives CASSSPLTGSSGANVLTF.

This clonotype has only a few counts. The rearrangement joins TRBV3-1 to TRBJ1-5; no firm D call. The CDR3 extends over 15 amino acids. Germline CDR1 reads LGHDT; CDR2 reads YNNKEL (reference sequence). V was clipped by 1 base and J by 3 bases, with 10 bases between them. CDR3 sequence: CASSQGNKINQPQHF. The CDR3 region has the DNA TGTGCCAGCAGCCAAGGCAACAAAATCAATCAGCCCCAGCATTTT. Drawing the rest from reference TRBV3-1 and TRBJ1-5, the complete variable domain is DTAVSQTPKYLVTQMGNDKSIKCEQNLGHDTMYWYKQDSKKFLKIMFSYNNKELIINETVPNRFSPKSPDKAHLNLHINSLELGDSAVYFCASSQGNKINQPQHFGDGTRLSIL.

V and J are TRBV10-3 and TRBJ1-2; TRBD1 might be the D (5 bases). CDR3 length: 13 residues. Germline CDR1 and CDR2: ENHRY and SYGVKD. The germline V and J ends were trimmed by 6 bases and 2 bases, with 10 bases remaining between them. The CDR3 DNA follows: TGTGCCATCAGCCCCCGACAGAACTATGGCTACACCTTC. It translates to CAISPRQNYGYTF.

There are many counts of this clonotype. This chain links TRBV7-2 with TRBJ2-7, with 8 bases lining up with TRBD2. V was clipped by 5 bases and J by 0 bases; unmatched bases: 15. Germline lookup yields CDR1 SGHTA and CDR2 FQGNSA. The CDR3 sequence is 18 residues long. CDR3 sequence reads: CASSPRGGGAGGSYEQYF. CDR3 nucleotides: TGTGCCAGCAGCCCCCGCGGAGGGGGTGCGGGAGGCTCCTACGAGCAGTACTTC.

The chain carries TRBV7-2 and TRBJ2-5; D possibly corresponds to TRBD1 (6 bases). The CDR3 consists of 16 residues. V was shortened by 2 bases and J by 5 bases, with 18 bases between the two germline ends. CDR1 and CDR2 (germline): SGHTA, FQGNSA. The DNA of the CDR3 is TGTGCCAGCAGCTTATCAACAGGGTCAATCAGGGAGACCCAGTACTTC. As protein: CASSLSTGSIRETQYF.

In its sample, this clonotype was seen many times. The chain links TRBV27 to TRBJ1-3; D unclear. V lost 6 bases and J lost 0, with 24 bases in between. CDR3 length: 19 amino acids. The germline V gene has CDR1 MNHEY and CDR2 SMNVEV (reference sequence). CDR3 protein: CASRFFLVCSADSGNTIYF. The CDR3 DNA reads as TGTGCCAGCAGATTCTTCCTTGTCTGCTCGGCCGACTCTGGAAACACCATATATTTT.

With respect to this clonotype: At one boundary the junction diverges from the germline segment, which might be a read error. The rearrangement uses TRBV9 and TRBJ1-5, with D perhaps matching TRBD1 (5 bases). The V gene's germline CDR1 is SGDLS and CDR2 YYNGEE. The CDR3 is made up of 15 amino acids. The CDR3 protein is CAGSVGTGWDQPQHF. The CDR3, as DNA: TGTGCCGGCAGCGTAGGGACCGGGTGGGATCAGCCCCAGCATTTT.

CDR3 nucleotides: TGCGCCAGCAGCCAAGATCCAGGGGCGAATGGAAACACCATATATTTT. Translation: CASSQDPGANGNTIYF. V and J are TRBV4-1 and TRBJ1-3; D possibly corresponds to TRBD1 (6 bases). Germline V gene lookup returns CDR1 MGHRA and CDR2 YSYEKL. The length of the CDR3 is 16 residues. V was cut by 0 bases and J by 3 bases, with 12 bases left in between.

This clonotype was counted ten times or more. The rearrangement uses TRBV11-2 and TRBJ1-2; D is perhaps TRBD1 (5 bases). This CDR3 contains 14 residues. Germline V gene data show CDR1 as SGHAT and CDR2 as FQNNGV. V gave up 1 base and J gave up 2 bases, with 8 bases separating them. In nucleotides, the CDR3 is TGTGCCAGCAGCTTAGTGCCAGGGAACTATGGCTACACCTTC. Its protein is CASSLVPGNYGYTF.

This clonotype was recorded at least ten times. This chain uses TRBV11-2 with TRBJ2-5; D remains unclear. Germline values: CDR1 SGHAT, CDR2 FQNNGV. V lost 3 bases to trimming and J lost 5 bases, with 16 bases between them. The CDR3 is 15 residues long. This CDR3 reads CASSFSPGNGETQYF. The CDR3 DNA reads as TGTGCCAGCAGCTTCAGCCCAGGCAACGGGGAGACCCAGTACTTC.

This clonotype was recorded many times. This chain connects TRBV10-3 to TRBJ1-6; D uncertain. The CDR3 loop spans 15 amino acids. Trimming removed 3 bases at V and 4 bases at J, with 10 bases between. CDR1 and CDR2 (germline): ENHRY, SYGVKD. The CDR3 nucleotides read TGTGCCATCAGTGACACAAGCTTTTATAATTCACCCCTCCACTTT. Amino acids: CAISDTSFYNSPLHF.

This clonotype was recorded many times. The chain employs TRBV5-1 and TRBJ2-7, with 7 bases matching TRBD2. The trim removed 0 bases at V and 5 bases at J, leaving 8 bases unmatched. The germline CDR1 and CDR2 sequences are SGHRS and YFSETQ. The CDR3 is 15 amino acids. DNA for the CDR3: TGCGCCAGCAGCTTGGCTAGCGGAGCAATGGACGAGCAGTACTTC. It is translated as CASSLASGAMDEQYF. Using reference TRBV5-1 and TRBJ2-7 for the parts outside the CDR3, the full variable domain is KAGVTQTPRYLIKTRGQQVTLSCSPISGHRSVSWYQQTPGQGLQFLFEYFSETQRNKGNFPGRFSGRQFSNSRSEMNVSTLELGDSALYLCASSLASGAMDEQYFGPGTRLTVT.

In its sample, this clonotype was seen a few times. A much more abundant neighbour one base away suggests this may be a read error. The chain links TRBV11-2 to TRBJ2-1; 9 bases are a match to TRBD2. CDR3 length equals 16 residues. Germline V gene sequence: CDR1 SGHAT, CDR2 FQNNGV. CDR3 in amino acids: CASRPGGLANYNERFF. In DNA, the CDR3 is TGTGCCAGCAGACCGGGCGGACTAGCGAACTACAATGAGCGGTTCTTC.

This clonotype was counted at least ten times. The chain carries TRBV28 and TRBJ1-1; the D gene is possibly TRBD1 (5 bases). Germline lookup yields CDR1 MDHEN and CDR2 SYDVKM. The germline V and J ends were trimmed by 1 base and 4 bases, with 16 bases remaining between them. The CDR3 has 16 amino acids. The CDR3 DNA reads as TGTGCCAGCAGTTTATTCGGGGCCGGACGTAGCACTGAAGCTTTCTTT. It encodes CASSLFGAGRSTEAFF.